Only a few counts were recorded for the clone carrying this T cell receptor (beta chain). TCR beta CDR3 sequences were amplified from RNA transcripts. The TCR CDR3 was amplified in a first-round RT-PCR using the HTBI primer set. Each CDR3 protein gets one entry after TCRdb re-called the multiplex PCR reads with MiXCR. Of about 590,000 distinct CDR3 sequences detected, approximately 15% appear once; the ten largest clones hold roughly 7.7%. The sample belongs to a study of T cells in Graves' hyperthyroidism and ophthalmopathy. Pregnant or lactating patients were excluded, as were those with uncontrolled infection or other autoimmune disease. The diagnoses drew upon clinical symptoms, serum thyroxine and TRAb, thyroid ultrasound and orbital computed tomography. A roughly 10 ml volume of fresh peripheral blood provided the PBMCs. The V end lost 4 bases, the J end lost 2 bases, and 13 bases lay between the germline ends. CDR1 is SGDLS and CDR2 is YYNGEE in the germline V gene. This CDR3 region has 15 residues.

Sequencing was done on a sample of blood. This chain joins TRBV9 and TRBJ1-5; D uncertain. The TCR originated in a woman younger than 35 with Graves' ophthalmopathy. The CDR3 DNA follows: TGTGCCAGCAGCCCAGGAGGTCGGGGCAATCAGCCCCAGCATTTT. The encoded protein is CASSPGGRGNQPQHF.